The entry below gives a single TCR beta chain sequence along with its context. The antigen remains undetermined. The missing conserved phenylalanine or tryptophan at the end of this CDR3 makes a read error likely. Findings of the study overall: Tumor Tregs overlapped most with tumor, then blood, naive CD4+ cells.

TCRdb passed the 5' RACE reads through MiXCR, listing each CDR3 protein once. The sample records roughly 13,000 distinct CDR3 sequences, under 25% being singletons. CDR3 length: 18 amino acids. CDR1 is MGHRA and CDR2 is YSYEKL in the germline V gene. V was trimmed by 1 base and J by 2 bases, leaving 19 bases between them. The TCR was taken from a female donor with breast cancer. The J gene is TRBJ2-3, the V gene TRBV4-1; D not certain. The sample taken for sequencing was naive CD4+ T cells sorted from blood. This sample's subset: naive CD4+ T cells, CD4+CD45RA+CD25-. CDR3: CASSQVSSTPPNTDTQYL. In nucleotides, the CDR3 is TGCGCCAGCAGCCAAGTTTCAAGCACTCCGCCAAACACAGATACGCAGTATCTT.